Listed here are 15 T cell receptor beta chains from one sample, sequenced in a study of T cell repertoires in cytomegalovirus infection. Their recognized antigens are unknown. Each CDR3 protein is one row after TCRdb ran MiXCR on the reads. The data hold about 900,000 distinct CDR3 sequences, with 31% observed a single time. The sequenced sample was cultured CD8+ T cells from PBMCs, obtained from culture after CMV antigen stimulation. These receptors were collected from a human donor in good health (CMV status not recorded). Some clones in this sample may be carry-over from other donors' samples.

The chain recombines TRBV20-1 with TRBJ2-1, with D possibly TRBD2 on 7 matching bases. This CDR3 has 14 residues. Trimming removed 8 bases at V and 7 bases at J, with 21 bases between. Germline-derived CDR1 and CDR2 are DFQATT and SNEGSKA (reference sequence). The CDR3 DNA sequence: TGCAGTTCAAAGATCCGGGGGGCCCAGAATGAGCAGTTCTTC. This encodes CSSKIRGAQNEQFF.

The gene calls are TRBV20-1 and TRBJ2-7; TRBD1 aligns across 7 bases. V shed 1 base and J 3 bases; nucleotides not matched to a gene: 3. Per germline, CDR1 DFQATT and CDR2 SNEGSKA (reference sequence). This CDR3 has 13 residues. CDR3 sequence: CSARADRVYEQYF. The CDR3 DNA sequence: TGCAGTGCTAGAGCTGACAGGGTCTACGAGCAGTACTTC.

This clonotype was detected a few times. The rearrangement uses TRBV7-9 and TRBJ2-3; 12 nucleotides match TRBD2. V was pared by 6 bases and J by 0 bases, with 13 bases of the junction left unmatched. The germline gives CDR1 SEHNR, CDR2 FQNEAQ (reference sequence). The CDR3 has 19 amino acids. CDR3 loop: CASRRLAGARNPSTDTQYF. CDR3 nucleotides: TGTGCCAGCAGAAGACTAGCGGGGGCCCGCAACCCAAGCACAGATACGCAGTATTTT.

The sample holds a few counts of this clonotype. V usage is TRBV6-6 and J usage is TRBJ1-1, with unresolved D. The V and J ends lost 3 bases and 4 bases respectively, with 15 bases between them. Germline V gives CDR1 MNHNY, CDR2 SVGAGI (reference sequence). The CDR3 has 15 residues. CDR3 protein: CASSYRERYSTEAFF. The CDR3 nucleotides are TGTGCCAGCAGTTATCGGGAACGATACAGCACTGAAGCTTTCTTT.

The V call is TRBV4-3, the J call TRBJ2-2, with D unclear. This CDR3 is 17 amino acids long. Per germline, CDR1 LGHNA and CDR2 YSLEER. The ends were cut back, 4 bases at V and 1 base at J, with 16 bases in the middle. CDR3 in DNA: TGCGCCAGCAGCCTAGAACAGTTCAACCTGAACACCGGGGAGCTGTTTTTT. It codes for CASSLEQFNLNTGELFF.

The chain combines TRBV7-9 with TRBJ2-3; D assignment may be TRBD1 or TRBD2 (7 bases each). V was trimmed by 4 bases and J by 4 bases, leaving 18 bases between them. The CDR3 runs 16 residues. In germline, CDR1 is SEHNR, CDR2 FQNEAQ (reference sequence). The CDR3 loop reads CASSSPGGEVADTQYF. The CDR3 DNA sequence: TGTGCCAGCAGCTCTCCAGGGGGGGAGGTCGCAGATACGCAGTATTTT.

The chain joins TRBV2 to TRBJ1-1, with no clear D. Trimming took off 8 bases at V and 1 base at J, with 14 bases between the two ends. The length of the CDR3 is 14 residues. CDR1 is SNHLY and CDR2 is FYNNEI in the germline V gene. This CDR3 is CASGLYMANTEAFF. For the CDR3, the DNA is TGTGCCAGCGGTCTCTATATGGCGAACACTGAAGCTTTCTTT.

V usage is TRBV12-3 or TRBV12-4 and J usage is TRBJ1-6; 7 nucleotides line up with TRBD1. The CDR3 is 16 amino acids. Trimming took 6 bases from V and 6 from J; bases not matched to a gene: 11. The CDR3 loop reads CASSPKTGSLNSPLHF. The DNA for the CDR3 is TGTGCCAGCAGCCCAAAGACAGGGTCACTTAATTCACCCCTCCACTTT.

The V and J genes are TRBV7-2 and TRBJ2-7; 10 nucleotides match TRBD2. V was pared by 1 base and J by 6 bases, with 15 bases of the junction left unmatched. The CDR3 totals 18 residues. The germline CDR1 and CDR2 sequences are SGHTA and FQGNSA. DNA for the CDR3: TGTGCCAGCAGCTTAGTTGGGGGTATAGCGGGGGGTGTCATCGAGCAGTACTTC. Translating it yields CASSLVGGIAGGVIEQYF.

This chain connects TRBV2 to TRBJ2-1; D unclear. Germline assignment: CDR1 SNHLY and CDR2 FYNNEI. Trimming left V 7 bases short and J 1 base short, with 5 bases between. This CDR3 contains 12 residues. This CDR3 is CASKLSYNEQFF. CDR3 bases: TGTGCCAGCAAACTATCCTACAATGAGCAGTTCTTC.

This rearrangement joins TRBV27 to TRBJ2-4, with D uncertain. Germline values: CDR1 MNHEY, CDR2 SMNVEV (reference sequence). The V end was cut by 9 bases, the J end by 0 bases, with 9 bases between. CDR3 length: 13 amino acids. The CDR3 sequence: CASKALAKNIQYF. The DNA of the CDR3 is TGTGCCAGTAAAGCTTTAGCCAAAAACATTCAGTACTTC.

This clonotype was seen a handful of times. V and J are TRBV2 and TRBJ1-5, with 7 bases that match TRBD1. Germline CDR1 is SNHLY and CDR2 is FYNNEI. V lost 5 bases to trimming and J lost 0 bases; unmatched junction nucleotides: 4. This CDR3 has 15 residues. CDR3 coding DNA: TGTGCCAGCAGTTGGGACAGTTCTAGCAATCAGCCCCAGCATTTT. Translated: CASSWDSSSNQPQHF.

This clonotype has ten or more counts. This chain uses TRBV7-8 with TRBJ2-3; TRBD1 or TRBD2 may be the D gene (6 bases each). CDR3 size: 15 residues. Germline CDR1 reads SGHVS; CDR2 reads FQNEAQ. V was clipped by 5 bases and J by 3 bases, with 15 bases between them. The CDR3 region is CASSHAGGRTDTQYF. In DNA, the CDR3 is TGTGCCAGCAGCCACGCCGGGGGCAGAACAGATACGCAGTATTTT.

This clonotype came up many times. The genes are TRBV4-1 and TRBJ2-3; no clear D. Germline CDR1 is MGHRA and CDR2 is YSYEKL. The CDR3 has 15 amino acids. V shed 0 bases and J shed 3 bases, with 10 bases lying between them. The CDR3 region is CASSQDRARTDTQYF. The CDR3 DNA reads TGCGCCAGCAGCCAAGATCGGGCTAGGACAGATACGCAGTATTTT.

In this sample, this clonotype turned up a few times. This sequence joins TRBV15 and TRBJ2-1; 7 bases are a match to TRBD1. The length of the CDR3 is 15 residues. V trimming: 4 bases; J trimming: 0 bases; junction bases outside the gene matches: 3. Per the germline V gene, CDR1 is LNHNV and CDR2 is YYDKDF (reference sequence). DNA for the CDR3: TGTGCCACCAGCACGACAGGGAGCTCCTACAATGAGCAGTTCTTC. It encodes CATSTTGSSYNEQFF.